This TCR beta chain comes out of a study of blood T cell repertoires in COVID-19. Study details: Sample material is recorded as cDNA or gDNA derived from T cells, B-cell-depleted T cells, or PBMCs.

The CDR3 is 21 amino acids. As originally analysed: Nucleated cell counts were estimated from reference gene primer amplification. Method: immunoSEQ multiplex PCR; TCRdb's copy keeps in-frame clones and lacks some. V, J and clone size are taken as reported in that table, and D and trimming were inferred from the DNA itself. Among approximately 110,000 clones listed, 69% were seen once. The rearrangement links TRBV21-1 to TRBJ1-1; no DNA check was done on the table's D call, TRBD1. TRBV21-1 is recorded as a pseudogene. The receptor comes from an elderly man with acute or convalescent COVID-19. The specimen was peripheral blood. The CDR3 DNA reads as TGTGCCAGCAGCCCTCAGGGGGGACAGGGACAGCGGGTTCAATCGAGGACTGAAGCTTTCTTT. Protein sequence: CASSPQGGQGQRVQSRTEAFF.